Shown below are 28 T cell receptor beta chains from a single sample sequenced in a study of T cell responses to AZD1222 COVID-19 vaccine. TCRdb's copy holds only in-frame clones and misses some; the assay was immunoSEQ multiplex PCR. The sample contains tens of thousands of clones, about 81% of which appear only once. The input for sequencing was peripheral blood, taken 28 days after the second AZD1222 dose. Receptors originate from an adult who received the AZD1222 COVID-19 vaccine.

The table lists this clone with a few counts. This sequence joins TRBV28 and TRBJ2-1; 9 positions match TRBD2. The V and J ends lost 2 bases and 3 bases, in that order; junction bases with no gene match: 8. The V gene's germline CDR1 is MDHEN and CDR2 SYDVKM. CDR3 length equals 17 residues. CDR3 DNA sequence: TGTGCCAGCAGTTTAGGGCCAGGACTAGCGAACTACAATGAGCAGTTCTTC. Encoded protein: CASSLGPGLANYNEQFF.

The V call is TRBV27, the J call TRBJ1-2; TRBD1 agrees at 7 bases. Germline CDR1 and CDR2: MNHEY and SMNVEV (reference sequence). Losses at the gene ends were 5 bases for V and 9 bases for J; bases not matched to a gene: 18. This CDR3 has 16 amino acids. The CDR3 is CASSRSTGVLVASYTF. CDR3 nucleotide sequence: TGTGCCAGCAGTAGGAGTACAGGGGTTCTTGTTGCTAGCTACACCTTC.

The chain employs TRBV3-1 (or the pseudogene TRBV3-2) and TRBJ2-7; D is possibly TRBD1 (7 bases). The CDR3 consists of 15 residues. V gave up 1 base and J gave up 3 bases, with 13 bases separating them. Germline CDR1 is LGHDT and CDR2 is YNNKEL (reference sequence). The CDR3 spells CASSQVRDSVYEQYF. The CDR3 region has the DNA TGTGCCAGCAGCCAAGTGCGGGACAGCGTCTACGAGCAGTACTTC.

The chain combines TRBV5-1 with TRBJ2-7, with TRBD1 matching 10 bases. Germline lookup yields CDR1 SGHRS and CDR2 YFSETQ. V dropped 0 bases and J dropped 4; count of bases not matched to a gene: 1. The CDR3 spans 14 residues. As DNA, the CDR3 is TGCGCCAGCAGCTTGGGACAGGGGGCGTACGAGCAGTACTTC. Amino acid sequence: CASSLGQGAYEQYF. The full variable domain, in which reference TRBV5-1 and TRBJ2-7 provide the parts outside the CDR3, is KAGVTQTPRYLIKTRGQQVTLSCSPISGHRSVSWYQQTPGQGLQFLFEYFSETQRNKGNFPGRFSGRQFSNSRSEMNVSTLELGDSALYLCASSLGQGAYEQYFGPGTRLTVT.

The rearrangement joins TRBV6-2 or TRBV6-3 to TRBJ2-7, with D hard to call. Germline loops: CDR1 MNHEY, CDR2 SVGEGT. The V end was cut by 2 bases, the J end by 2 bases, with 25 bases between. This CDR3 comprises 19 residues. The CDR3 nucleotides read TGTGCCAGCAGTTACCCCGAGATGACGTTTGCTTTCGAAGCCTACGAGCAGTACTTC. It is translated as CASSYPEMTFAFEAYEQYF.

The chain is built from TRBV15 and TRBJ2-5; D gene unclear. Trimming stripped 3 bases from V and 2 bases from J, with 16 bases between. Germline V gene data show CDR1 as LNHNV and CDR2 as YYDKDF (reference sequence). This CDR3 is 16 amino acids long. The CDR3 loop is CATSRRGGSKQETQYF. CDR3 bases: TGTGCCACCAGCAGGAGAGGTGGCAGTAAGCAAGAGACCCAGTACTTC.

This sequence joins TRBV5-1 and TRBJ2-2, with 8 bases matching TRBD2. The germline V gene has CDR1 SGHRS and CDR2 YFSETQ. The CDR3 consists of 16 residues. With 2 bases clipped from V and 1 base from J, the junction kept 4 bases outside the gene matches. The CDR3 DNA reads TGCGCCAGCAGCTTCGGGGGGGCCGAGAACACCGGGGAGCTGTTTTTT. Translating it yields CASSFGGAENTGELFF.

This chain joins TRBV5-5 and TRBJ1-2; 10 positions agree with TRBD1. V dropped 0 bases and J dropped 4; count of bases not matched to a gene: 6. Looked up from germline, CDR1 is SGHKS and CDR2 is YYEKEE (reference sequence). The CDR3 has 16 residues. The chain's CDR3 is CASSLAGDRGGYGYTF. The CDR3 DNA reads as TGTGCCAGCAGCTTGGCCGGGGACAGGGGAGGCTATGGCTACACCTTC.

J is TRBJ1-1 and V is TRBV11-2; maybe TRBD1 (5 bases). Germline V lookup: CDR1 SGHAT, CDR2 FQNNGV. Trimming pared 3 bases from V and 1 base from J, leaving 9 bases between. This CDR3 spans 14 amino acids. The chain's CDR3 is CASSFQGTNTEAFF. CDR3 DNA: TGTGCCAGCAGCTTTCAGGGCACGAACACTGAAGCTTTCTTT.

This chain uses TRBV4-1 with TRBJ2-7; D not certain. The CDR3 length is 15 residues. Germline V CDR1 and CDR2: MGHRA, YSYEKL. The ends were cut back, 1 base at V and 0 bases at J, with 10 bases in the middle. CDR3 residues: CASSQGPMSSYEQYF. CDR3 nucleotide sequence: TGCGCCAGCAGCCAAGGACCCATGAGCTCCTACGAGCAGTACTTC.

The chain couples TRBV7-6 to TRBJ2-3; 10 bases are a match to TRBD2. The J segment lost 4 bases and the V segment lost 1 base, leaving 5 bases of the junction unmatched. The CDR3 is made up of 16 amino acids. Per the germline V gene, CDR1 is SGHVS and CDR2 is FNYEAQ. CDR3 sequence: CASSLGGSGRSDTQYF. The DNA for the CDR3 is TGTGCCAGCAGCTTAGGAGGTAGCGGGAGGTCAGATACGCAGTATTTT.

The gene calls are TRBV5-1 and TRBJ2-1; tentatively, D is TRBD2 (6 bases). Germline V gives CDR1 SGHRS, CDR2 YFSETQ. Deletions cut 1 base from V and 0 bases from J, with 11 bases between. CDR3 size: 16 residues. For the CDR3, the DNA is TGCGCCAGCAGCTTGAAACGGGGGAGCTCCTACAATGAGCAGTTCTTC. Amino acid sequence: CASSLKRGSSYNEQFF.

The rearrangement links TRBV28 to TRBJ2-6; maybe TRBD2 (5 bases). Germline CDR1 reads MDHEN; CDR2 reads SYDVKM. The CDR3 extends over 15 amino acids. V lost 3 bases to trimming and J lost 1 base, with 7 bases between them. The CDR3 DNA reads TGTGCCAGCAGTTTCTGGGAGTCTGGGGCCAACGTCCTGACTTTC. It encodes CASSFWESGANVLTF.

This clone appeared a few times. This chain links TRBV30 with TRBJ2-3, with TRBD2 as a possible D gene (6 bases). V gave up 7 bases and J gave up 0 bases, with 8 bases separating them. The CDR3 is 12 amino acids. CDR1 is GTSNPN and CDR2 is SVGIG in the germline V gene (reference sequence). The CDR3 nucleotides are TGTGCCTTAGCGGAAAGCACAGATACGCAGTATTTT. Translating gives CALAESTDTQYF.

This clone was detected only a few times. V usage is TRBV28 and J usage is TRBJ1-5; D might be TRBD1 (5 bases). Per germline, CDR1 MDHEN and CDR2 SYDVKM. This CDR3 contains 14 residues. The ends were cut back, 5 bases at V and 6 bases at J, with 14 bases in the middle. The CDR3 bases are TGTGCCAGCAGTCCCGGGGGTGGGCGTCAGCCCCAGCATTTT. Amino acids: CASSPGGGRQPQHF.

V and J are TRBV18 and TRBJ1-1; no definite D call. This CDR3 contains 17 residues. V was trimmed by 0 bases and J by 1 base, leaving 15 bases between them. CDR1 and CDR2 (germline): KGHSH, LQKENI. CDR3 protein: CASSPPHSFTGNTEAFF. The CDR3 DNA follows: TGTGCCAGCTCACCACCCCACAGCTTTACTGGGAACACTGAAGCTTTCTTT.

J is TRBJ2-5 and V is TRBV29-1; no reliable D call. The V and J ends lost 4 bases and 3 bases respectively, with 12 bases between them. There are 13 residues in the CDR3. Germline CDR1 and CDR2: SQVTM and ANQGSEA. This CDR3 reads CSVAAQTKETQYF. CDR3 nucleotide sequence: TGCAGCGTTGCGGCGCAGACGAAAGAGACCCAGTACTTC.

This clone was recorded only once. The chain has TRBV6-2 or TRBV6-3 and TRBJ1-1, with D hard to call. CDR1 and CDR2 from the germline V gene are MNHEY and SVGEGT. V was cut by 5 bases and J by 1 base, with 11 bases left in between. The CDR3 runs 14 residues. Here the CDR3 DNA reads TGTGCCAGCAGTCCATCCCTCAGGAACACTGAAGCTTTCTTT. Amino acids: CASSPSLRNTEAFF.

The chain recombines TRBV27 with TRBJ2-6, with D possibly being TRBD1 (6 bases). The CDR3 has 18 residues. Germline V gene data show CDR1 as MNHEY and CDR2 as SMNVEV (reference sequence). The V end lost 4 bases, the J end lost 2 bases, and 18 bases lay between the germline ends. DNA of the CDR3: TGTGCCAGCAGTTCGGGCGCAGGGGTGAAGCCTGGGGCCAACGTCCTGACTTTC. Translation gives CASSSGAGVKPGANVLTF.

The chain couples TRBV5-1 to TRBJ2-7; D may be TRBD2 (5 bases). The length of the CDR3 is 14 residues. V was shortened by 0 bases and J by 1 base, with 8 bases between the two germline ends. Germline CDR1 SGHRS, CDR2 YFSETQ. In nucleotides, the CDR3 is TGCGCCAGCAGCTTGGCCGACTATTCCTACGAGCAGTACTTC. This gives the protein CASSLADYSYEQYF.

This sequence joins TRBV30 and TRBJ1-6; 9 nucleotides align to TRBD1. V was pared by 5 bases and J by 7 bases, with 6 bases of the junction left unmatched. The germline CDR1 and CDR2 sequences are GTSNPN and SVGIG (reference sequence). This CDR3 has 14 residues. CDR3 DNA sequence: TGTGCCTGGTGTCCGGGACAGGGAAATTCACCCCTCCACTTT. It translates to CAWCPGQGNSPLHF.

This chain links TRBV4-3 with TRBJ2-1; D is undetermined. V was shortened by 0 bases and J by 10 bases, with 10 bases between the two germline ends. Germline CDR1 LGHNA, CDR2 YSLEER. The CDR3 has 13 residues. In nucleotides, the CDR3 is TGCGCCAGCAGCCAAGAGGGTTGGGAAGAGCAGTTCTTC. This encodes CASSQEGWEEQFF.

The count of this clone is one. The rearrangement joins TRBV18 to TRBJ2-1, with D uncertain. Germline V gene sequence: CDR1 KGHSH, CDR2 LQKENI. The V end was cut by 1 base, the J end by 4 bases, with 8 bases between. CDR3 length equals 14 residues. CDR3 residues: CASSPLAGYNEQFF. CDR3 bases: TGTGCCAGCTCACCACTCGCCGGATACAATGAGCAGTTCTTC. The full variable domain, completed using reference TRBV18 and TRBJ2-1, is NAGVMQNPRHLVRRRGQEARLRCSPMKGHSHVYWYRQLPEEGLKFMVYLQKENIIDESGMPKERFSAEFPKEGPSILRIQQVVRGDSAAYFCASSPLAGYNEQFFGPGTRLTVL.

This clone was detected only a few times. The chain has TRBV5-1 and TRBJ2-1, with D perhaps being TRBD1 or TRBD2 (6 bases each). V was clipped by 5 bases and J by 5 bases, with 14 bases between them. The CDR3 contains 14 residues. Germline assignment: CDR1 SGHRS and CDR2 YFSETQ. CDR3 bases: TGCGCCAGCAGAGAGGGGGGCCCCCACAATGAGCAGTTCTTC. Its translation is CASREGGPHNEQFF.

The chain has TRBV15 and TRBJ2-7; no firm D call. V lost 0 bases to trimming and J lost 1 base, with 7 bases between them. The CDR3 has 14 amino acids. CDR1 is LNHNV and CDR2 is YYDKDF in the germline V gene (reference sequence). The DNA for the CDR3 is TGTGCCACCAGCAGAGAGGCCGGATCCTACGAGCAGTACTTC. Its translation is CATSREAGSYEQYF.

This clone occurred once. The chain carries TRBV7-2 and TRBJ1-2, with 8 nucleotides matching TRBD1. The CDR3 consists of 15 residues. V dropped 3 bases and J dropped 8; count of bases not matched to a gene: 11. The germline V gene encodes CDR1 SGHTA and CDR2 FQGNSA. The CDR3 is CASSFGQGLGEGYTF. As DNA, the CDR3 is TGTGCCAGCAGCTTTGGACAGGGACTTGGTGAGGGCTACACCTTC.

CDR3 sequence reads: CASSASGTAYQPQHF. CDR3 nucleotide sequence: TGTGCCAGCAGCGCCTCCGGGACAGCTTATCAGCCCCAGCATTTT. The rearrangement joins TRBV7-8 to TRBJ1-5; 7 bases fit TRBD1. Germline CDR1 reads SGHVS; CDR2 reads FQNEAQ. The trim removed 5 bases at V and 5 bases at J, leaving 9 bases unmatched. The CDR3 extends over 15 amino acids.

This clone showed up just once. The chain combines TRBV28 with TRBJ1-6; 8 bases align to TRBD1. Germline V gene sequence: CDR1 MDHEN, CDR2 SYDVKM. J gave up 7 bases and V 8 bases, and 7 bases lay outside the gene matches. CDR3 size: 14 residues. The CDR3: CASHSGGANSPLHF. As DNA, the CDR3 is TGTGCCAGCCACTCAGGGGGCGCGAATTCACCCCTCCACTTT.